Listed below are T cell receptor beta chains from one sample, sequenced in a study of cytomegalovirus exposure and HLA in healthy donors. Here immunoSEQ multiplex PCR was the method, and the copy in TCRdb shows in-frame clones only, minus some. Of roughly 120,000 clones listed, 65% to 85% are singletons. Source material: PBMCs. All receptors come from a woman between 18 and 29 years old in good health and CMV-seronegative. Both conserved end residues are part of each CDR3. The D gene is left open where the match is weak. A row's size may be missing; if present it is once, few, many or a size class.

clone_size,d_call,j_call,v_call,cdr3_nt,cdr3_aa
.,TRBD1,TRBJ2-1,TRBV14,TGTGCCAGCAGCCCTACCGGGACAGGGTATTACAATGAGCAGTTCTTC,CASSPTGTGYYNEQFF
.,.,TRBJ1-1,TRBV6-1,TGTGCCAGCAGTGAACGGGGGGCGGACACTGAAGCTTTCTTT,CASSERGADTEAFF
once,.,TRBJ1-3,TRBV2,TGTGCCAGCAGTGAGAGCAGGGAAGCAGGAAACACCATATATTTT,CASSESREAGNTIYF
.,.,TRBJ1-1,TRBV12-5,TGTGCTAGTGGGACACAGAACACTGAAGCTTTCTTT,CASGTQNTEAFF
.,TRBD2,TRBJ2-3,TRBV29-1,TGCAGCGTTGGACCTGGGGGGGTGTCAGATACGCAGTATTTT,CSVGPGGVSDTQYF
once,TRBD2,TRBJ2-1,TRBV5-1,TGCGCCAGCAGCTCAAGGACACGGGGGGACAATGAGCAGTTCTTC,CASSSRTRGDNEQFF
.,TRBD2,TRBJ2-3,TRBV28,TGTGCCAGCAGTACTAGCGGGGGTTCCGGTACGCAGTATTTT,CASSTSGGSGTQYF
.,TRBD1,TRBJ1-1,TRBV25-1,TGTGCCAGCAGTATACTCCGACAGGGTAACACTGAAGCTTTCTTT,CASSILRQGNTEAFF
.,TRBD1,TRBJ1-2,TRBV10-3,TGTGCCATCAGTGAACGGGACAGGGGGAACTATGGCTACACCTTC,CAISERDRGNYGYTF
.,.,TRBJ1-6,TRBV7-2,TGTGCCAGCAGCTTAGGGGACACAAGGGCACCCCTCCACTTT,CASSLGDTRAPLHF
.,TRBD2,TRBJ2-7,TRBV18,TGTGCCAGCTCCTCCGGGGGGGCGTTCGGCGAGCAGTACTTC,CASSSGGAFGEQYF
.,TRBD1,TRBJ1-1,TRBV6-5,TGTGCCAGCACCAGGGACAGGGGTGGAGGCACTGAAGCTTTCTTT,CASTRDRGGGTEAFF
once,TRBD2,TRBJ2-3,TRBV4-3,TGCGCCAGCAGCCAAGGACCCGGGACTAGCGGCACAGATACGCAGTATTTT,CASSQGPGTSGTDTQYF
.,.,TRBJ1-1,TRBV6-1,TGTGCCAGCAGTGAAGGAAGGGCACTCGGGGACACTGAAGCTTTCTTT,CASSEGRALGDTEAFF
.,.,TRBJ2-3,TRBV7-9,TGTGCCAGCAGCTTAGGAGGTAGTTCCTCCCCAGATACGCAGTATTTT,CASSLGGSSSPDTQYF
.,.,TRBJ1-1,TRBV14,TGTGCCAGCAGCCAAGGCTGGGGGGGGAGTACTGAAGCTTTCTTT,CASSQGWGGSTEAFF
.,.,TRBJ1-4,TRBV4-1,TGCGCCAGCAGACAGCCTAATGAAAAACTGTTTTTT,CASRQPNEKLFF
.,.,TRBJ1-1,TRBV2,TGTGCCAGCAGTGAAGATGGGGCGTGGACTGAAGCTTTCTTT,CASSEDGAWTEAFF
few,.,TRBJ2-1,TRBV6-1,TGTGCCAGCAGTGACCTAGCGCCCTACAATGAGCAGTTCTTC,CASSDLAPYNEQFF
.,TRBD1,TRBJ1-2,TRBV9,TGTGCCAGCAGCCTCGGGACAGGGGACTACACCTTC,CASSLGTGDYTF
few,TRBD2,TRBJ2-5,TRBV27,TGTGCCAGCAGTTTATCCACCCGACTAGCGGGGGCCCCGGGGACCCAGTACTTC,CASSLSTRLAGAPGTQYF
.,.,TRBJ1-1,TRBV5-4,TGTGCCAGCAGCGAAATCCATACAGGCGTGAACACTGAAGCTTTCTTT,CASSEIHTGVNTEAFF
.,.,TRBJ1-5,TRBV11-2,TGTGCCAGCAGCCGAAGGGGTCCTAGCAATCAGCCCCAGCATTTT,CASSRRGPSNQPQHF
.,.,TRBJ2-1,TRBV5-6,TGTGCCAGCAGCTTGCTAAATACTTATTCAAACAATGAGCAGTTCTTC,CASSLLNTYSNNEQFF
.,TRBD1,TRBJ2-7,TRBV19,TGTGCCAGTAGTATTGACAGGGAATACGAGCAGTACTTC,CASSIDREYEQYF
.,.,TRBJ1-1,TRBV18,TGTGCCAGCTCACCCCCAAGGACAGTGCTATCCTTGAACACTGAAGCTTTCTTT,CASSPPRTVLSLNTEAFF
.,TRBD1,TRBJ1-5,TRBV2,TGTGCCAGCAGGGGGACAGGGCCCCAGCATTTT,CASRGTGPQHF
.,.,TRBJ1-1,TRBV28,TGTGCCAGCAGTTCCCCCGTGGGCGTGAACACTGAAGCTTTCTTT,CASSSPVGVNTEAFF
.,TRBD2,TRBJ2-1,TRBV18,TGTGCCAGCTCACCTACTCCCGGGGGGATCACCTACAATGAGCAGTTCTTC,CASSPTPGGITYNEQFF
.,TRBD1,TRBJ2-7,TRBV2,TGTGCCAGCAGTTGGACAGGGACCTCCTACGAGCAGTACTTC,CASSWTGTSYEQYF
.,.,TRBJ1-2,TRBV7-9,TGTGCCAGCAGCTTAAATCTTATCGGGAGCTATGGCTACACCTTC,CASSLNLIGSYGYTF